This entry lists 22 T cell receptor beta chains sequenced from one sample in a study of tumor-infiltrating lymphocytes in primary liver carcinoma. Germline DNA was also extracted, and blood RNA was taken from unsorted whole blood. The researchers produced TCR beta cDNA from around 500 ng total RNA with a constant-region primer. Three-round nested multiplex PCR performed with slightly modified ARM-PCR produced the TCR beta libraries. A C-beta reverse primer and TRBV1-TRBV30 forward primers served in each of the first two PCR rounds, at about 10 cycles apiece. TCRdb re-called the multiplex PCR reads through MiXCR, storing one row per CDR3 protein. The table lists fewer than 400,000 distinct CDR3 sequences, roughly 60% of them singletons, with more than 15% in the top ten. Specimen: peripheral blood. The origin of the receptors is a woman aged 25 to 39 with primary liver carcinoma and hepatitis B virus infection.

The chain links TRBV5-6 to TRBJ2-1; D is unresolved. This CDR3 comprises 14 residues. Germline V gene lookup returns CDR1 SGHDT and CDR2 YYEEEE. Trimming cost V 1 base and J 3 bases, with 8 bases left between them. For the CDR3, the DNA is TGTGCCAGCAGCTTGCTCTCCAACTACAATGAGCAGTTCTTC. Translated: CASSLLSNYNEQFF.

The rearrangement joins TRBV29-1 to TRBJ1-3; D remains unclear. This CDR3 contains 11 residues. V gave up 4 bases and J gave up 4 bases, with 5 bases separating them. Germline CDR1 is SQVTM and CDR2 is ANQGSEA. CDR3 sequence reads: CSVGSGNTIYF. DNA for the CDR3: TGCAGCGTTGGGTCCGGAAACACCATATATTTT.

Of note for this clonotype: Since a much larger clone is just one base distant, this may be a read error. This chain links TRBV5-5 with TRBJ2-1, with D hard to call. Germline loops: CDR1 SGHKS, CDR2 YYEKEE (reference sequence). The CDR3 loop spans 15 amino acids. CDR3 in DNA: TGTGCCAGCAACTTGGAGTGGGGCTCCTACAATGAGCAGTTCTTC. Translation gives CASNLEWGSYNEQFF.

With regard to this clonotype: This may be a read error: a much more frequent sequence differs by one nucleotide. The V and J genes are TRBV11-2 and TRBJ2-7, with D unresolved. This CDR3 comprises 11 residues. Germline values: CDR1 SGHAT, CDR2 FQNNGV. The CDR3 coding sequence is TGTGCCAGCAGCCACTCCCACCGGCAGTGCTTC. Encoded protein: CASSHSHRQCF.

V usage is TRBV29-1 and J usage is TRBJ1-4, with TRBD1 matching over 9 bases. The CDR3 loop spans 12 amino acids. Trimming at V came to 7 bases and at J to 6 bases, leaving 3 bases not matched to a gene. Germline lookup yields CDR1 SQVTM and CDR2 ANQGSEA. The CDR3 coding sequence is TGCAGCGCCTGGACAGGGGATGAAAAACTGTTTTTT. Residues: CSAWTGDEKLFF.

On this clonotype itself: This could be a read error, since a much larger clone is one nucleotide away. The CDR3 is CASNILKAGAGDTQYF. In DNA, the CDR3 is TGTGCCAGCAACATCCTCAAAGCGGGAGCGGGGGATACGCAGTATTTT. This chain links TRBV11-2 with TRBJ2-3, with 8 bases that match TRBD2. The CDR3 loop spans 16 amino acids. The germline CDR1 and CDR2 sequences are SGHAT and FQNNGV. The V segment lost 7 bases and the J segment 6 bases; nucleotides outside the gene matches: 15.

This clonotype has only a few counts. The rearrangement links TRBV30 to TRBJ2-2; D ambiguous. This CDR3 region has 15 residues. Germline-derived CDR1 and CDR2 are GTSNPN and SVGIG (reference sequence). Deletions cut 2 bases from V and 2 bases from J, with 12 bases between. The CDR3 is CAWSLRNLNTGELFF. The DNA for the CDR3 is TGTGCCTGGAGTTTACGGAATCTAAACACCGGGGAGCTGTTTTTT.

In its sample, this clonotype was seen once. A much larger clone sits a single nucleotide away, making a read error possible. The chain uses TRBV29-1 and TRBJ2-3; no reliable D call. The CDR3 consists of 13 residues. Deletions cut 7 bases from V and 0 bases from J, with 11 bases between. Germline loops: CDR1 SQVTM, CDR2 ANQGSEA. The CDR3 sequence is CSAGRVSTDTQYF. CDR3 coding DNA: TGCAGCGCTGGCCGGGTTAGCACAGATACGCAGTATTTT.

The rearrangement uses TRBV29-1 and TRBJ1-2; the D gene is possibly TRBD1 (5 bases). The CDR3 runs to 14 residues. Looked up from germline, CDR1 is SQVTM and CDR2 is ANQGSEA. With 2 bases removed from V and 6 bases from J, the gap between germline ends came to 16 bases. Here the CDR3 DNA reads TGCAGCGTTGAACGGTTAGGGGACGGCGATGGCTACACCTTC. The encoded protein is CSVERLGDGDGYTF.

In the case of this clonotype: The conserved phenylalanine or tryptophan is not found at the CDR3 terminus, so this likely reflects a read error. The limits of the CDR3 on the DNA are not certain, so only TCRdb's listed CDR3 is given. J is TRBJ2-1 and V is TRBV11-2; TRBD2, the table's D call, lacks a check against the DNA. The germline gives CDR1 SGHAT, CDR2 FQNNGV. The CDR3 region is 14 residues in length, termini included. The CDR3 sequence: CASSLDFLVGDAFI.

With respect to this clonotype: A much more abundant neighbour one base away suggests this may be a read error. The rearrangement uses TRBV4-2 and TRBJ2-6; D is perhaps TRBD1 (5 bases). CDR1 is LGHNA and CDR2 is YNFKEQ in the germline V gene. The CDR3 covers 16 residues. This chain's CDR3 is CASSQDLDSGANALTF. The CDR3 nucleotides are TGTGCCAGCAGCCAAGATTTGGATTCTGGGGCCAACGCCCTGACTTTC.

The CDR3 nucleotides are TGTGCCAGCAGAGACGGGACGAACACTGAAGCTTTCTTT. Its translation: CASRDGTNTEAFF. The chain joins TRBV13 to TRBJ1-1; D might be TRBD1 (5 bases). The CDR3 is made up of 13 amino acids. V shed 6 bases and J shed 1 base, with 9 bases lying between them. CDR1 and CDR2 (germline): PRHDT, FYEKMQ (reference sequence).

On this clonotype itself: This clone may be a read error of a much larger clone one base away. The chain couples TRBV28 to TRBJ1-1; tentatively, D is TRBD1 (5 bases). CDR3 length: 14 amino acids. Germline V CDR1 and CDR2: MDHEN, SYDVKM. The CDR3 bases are TGTGTCAGCACCCCGGGACCTCGGGGGGTACCAGCTTTCTTT. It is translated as CVSTPGPRGVPAFF.

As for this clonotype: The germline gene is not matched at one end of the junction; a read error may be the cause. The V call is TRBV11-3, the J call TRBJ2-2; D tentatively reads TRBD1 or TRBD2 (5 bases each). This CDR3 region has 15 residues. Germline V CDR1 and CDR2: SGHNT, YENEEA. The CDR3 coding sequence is TGTGCCAGCGGCTTTTCAGGGATGTCCACCGGGGAGCTGTCTTTT. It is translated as CASGFSGMSTGELSF. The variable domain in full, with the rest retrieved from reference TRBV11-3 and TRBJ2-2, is EAGVVQSPRYKIIEKKQPVAFWCNPISGHNTLYWYLQNLGQGPELLIRYENEEAVDDSQLPKDRFSAERLKGVDSTLKIQPAELGDSAVYLCASGFSGMSTGELSFGEGSRLTVL.

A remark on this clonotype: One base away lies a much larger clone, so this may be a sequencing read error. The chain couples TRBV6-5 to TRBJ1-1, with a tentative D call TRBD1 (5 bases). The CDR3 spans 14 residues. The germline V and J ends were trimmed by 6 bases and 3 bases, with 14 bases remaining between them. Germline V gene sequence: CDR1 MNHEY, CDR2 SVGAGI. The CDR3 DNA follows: TGTGCCAGCAGACACGACTGGGGCCACACTGAAGCTTTCTTT. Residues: CASRHDWGHTEAFF.

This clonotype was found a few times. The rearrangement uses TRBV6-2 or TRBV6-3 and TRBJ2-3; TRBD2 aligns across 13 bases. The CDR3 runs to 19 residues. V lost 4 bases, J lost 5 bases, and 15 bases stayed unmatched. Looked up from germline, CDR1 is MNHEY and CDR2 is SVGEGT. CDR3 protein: CASSFPLPGLAGRGDTQYF. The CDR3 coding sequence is TGTGCCAGCAGTTTTCCCCTCCCGGGACTAGCGGGACGTGGAGATACGCAGTATTTT.

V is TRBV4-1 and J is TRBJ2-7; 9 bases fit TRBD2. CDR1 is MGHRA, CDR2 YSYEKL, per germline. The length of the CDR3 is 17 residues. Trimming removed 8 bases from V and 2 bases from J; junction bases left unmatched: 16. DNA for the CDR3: TGCGCCAGCGGCTGGGCCGGGGGTAGCGGGAGCACCTACGAGCAGTACTTC. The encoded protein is CASGWAGGSGSTYEQYF.

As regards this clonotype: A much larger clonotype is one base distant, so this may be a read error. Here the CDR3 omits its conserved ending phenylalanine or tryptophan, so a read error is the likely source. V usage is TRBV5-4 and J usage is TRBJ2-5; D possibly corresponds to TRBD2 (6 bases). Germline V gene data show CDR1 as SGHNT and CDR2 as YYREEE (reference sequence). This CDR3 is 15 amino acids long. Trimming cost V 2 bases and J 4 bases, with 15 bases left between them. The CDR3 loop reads CASSFRVGGRETQYL. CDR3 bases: TGTGCCAGCAGCTTTCGGGTAGGAGGGCGAGAGACCCAGTACCTC.

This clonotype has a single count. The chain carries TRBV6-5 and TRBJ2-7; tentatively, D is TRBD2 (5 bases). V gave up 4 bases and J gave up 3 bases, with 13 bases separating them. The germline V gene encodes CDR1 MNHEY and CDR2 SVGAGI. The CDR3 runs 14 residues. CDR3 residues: CASSSPGAGYEQYF. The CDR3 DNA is TGTGCCAGCAGTTCCCCGGGCGCGGGCTACGAGCAGTACTTC.

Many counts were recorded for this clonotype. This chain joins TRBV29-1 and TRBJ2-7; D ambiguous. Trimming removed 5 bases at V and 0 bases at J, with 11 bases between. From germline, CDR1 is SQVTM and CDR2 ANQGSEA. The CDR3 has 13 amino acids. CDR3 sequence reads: CSVLAASSYEQYF. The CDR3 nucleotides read TGCAGCGTTTTGGCGGCGAGCTCCTACGAGCAGTACTTC.

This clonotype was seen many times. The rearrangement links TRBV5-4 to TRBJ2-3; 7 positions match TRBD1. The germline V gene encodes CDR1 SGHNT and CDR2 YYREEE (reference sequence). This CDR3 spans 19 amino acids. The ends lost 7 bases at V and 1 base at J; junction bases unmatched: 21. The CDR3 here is CASEGRGGQRRSRTDTQYF. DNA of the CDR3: TGTGCCAGCGAGGGACGAGGGGGACAGCGGAGGTCCCGCACAGATACGCAGTATTTT.

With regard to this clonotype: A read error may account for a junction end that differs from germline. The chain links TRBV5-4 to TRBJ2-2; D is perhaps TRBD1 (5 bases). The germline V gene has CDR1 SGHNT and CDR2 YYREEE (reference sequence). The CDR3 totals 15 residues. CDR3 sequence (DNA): TGTGCCTGCAGCTTGGGTATGGGGCGCACCGGGGAGCTGTTTTTT. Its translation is CACSLGMGRTGELFF.